These 19 T cell receptor beta chains share one sample of origin, sequenced in a study of T cell clonality in common variable immunodeficiency (dated by TCRdb to between 2014 and 2017). The paper as a whole reports these results and caveats: CVID TCRbeta sequences reportedly showed fewer deletions and N-nucleotide insertions and lacked highly modified clones with 13 or more V deletions.

Their antigens remain unidentified. Libraries came from the immunoSEQ multiplex PCR assay. Not all clones reach the TCRdb copy of this immuneACCESS table, which keeps in-frame sequences only. Checked studies attribute under half of the gap to unresolved V genes and leave the rest unexplained. The data for this sample show fewer than 20,000 clones, each detected more than once. Of the sample, about 14% is held by the ten largest clones. Input material: peripheral blood mononuclear cells. The receptors derive from a human donor with common variable immunodeficiency.

Ten or more counts support this clone. The read ends 3 residues before the CDR3 terminus; that terminus is restored from the germline J gene. The V call is TRBV20-1, the J call TRBJ1-2; the D gene is possibly TRBD1 (5 bases). Per germline, CDR1 DFQATT and CDR2 SNEGSKA (reference sequence). The CDR3 consists of 15 residues. V lost 6 bases to trimming and J lost 7 bases, with 24 bases between them. CDR3 residues: CSAPEGQILPGGYTF. The part of the CDR3 DNA that was read is TGCAGTGCCCCAGAGGGGCAAATCCTTCCAGGTGGC.

Turning to this clone: The missing CDR3 end, 3 residues past where the read stops, is filled in from the germline J gene. The chain links TRBV19 to TRBJ1-6, with D unresolved. Trimming left V 5 bases short and J 5 bases short, with 7 bases between. CDR3 length: 13 amino acids. Germline V gene lookup returns CDR1 LNHDA and CDR2 SQIVND (reference sequence). Here the CDR3 reads CASSRRDNSPLHF. Incomplete CDR3 DNA: TGTGCCAGTAGTCGGCGGGATAATTCACCC.

This clone has only a few counts. Read data end 3 residues before the CDR3 end; the end is taken from the germline J gene. This sequence joins TRBV19 and TRBJ2-3; 7 positions match TRBD1. Germline-derived CDR1 and CDR2 are LNHDA and SQIVND (reference sequence). This CDR3 region has 14 residues. The J segment lost 2 bases and the V segment lost 5 bases, leaving 4 bases of the junction unmatched. CDR3 protein: CASSGGQSTDTQYF. Partial CDR3 DNA: TGTGCCAGTAGTGGGGGACAGTCCACAGATACG.

The table lists this clone with a few counts. Incomplete CDR3 DNA: TGTGCCAGTAGTATAATAGGTTCAGGGCCC. Its protein product is CASSIIGSGP. The entire CDR3 sequence reads CASSIIGSGPQHF. J is TRBJ1-5 and V is TRBV19; D gene uncertain. The sequenced fragment ends 3 residues before the CDR3 boundary, so the rest is inferred from the germline J gene. V dropped 2 bases and J dropped 9 bases, with 11 bases sitting between them. The CDR3 is 13 residues long. In germline, CDR1 is LNHDA, CDR2 SQIVND (reference sequence).

This clone has ten or more counts. The CDR3 extends 3 residues past the end of the read, so its final part is completed from the germline J gene. The chain employs TRBV7-2 and TRBJ1-2, with TRBD1 matching 9 bases. CDR3 size: 14 residues. Trimming removed 5 bases from V and 4 bases from J; junction bases left unmatched: 5. In germline, CDR1 is SGHTA, CDR2 FQGNSA. The CDR3 is CASSATGGAYGYTF. Partial CDR3 DNA: TGTGCCAGCAGCGCTACAGGGGGCGCCTATGGC.

This clone was observed a few times. The read ends 3 residues before the CDR3 terminus; that terminus is restored from the germline J gene. The chain recombines TRBV19 with TRBJ1-6; a possible D gene is TRBD1 (6 bases). The CDR3 is made up of 14 amino acids. The germline V and J ends were trimmed by 1 base and 6 bases, with 7 bases remaining between them. CDR1 is LNHDA, CDR2 SQIVND, per germline (reference sequence). The CDR3 sequence is CASSIGGGNSPLHF. CDR3 bases read: TGTGCCAGTAGTATAGGAGGGGGTAATTCACCC.

This clone appeared a few times. The CDR3 is cut off 3 residues early in the read; its end comes from the germline J gene. This chain uses TRBV2 with TRBJ1-5; the D is unclear. V lost 2 bases and J 8 bases, leaving 13 bases between the germline ends. The CDR3 has 14 amino acids. CDR1 SNHLY and CDR2 FYNNEI come from the germline V gene. The sequenced CDR3 bases are TGTGCCAGCAGTGAAAGGCAGGTGGGTGAGCCC. This encodes CASSERQVGEP. The entire CDR3 reads CASSERQVGEPQHF.

This clone was recorded at least ten times. The DNA ends 3 residues before the CDR3 does, and the rest of the CDR3 is filled in from the germline J gene. J is TRBJ1-5 and V is TRBV30; 7 bases agree with TRBD1. The CDR3 is made up of 15 amino acids. Unmatched junction bases numbered 16, after V lost 5 bases and J lost 9 bases. Germline CDR1 GTSNPN, CDR2 SVGIG (reference sequence). The part of the CDR3 DNA that was read is TGTGCCTGGTCCGGAGGAACAGGGGTAAATTCGCCC. Protein sequence: CAWSGGTGVNSP. The CDR3 reads in full as CAWSGGTGVNSPQHF. Looking up the rest from reference TRBV30 and TRBJ1-5 gives the full variable domain: SQTIHQWPATLVQPVGSPLSLECTVEGTSNPNLYWYRQAAGRGLQLLFYSVGIGQISSEVPQNLSASRPQDRQFILSSKKLLLSDSGFYLCAWSGGTGVNSPQHFGDGTRLSIL.

On this clone: The read ends 3 residues early relative to the CDR3; the germline J gene fills the gap. The chain links TRBV7-9 to TRBJ1-3, with D possibly being TRBD1 (5 bases). Germline-derived CDR1 and CDR2 are SEHNR and FQNEAQ (reference sequence). This CDR3 has 15 amino acids. Trimming took off 2 bases at V and 0 bases at J, with 8 bases between the two ends. The CDR3 here is CASSLLRGSGNTIYF. The covered CDR3 bases are TGTGCCAGCAGCTTATTGAGGGGCTCTGGAAACACC.

This clone was observed a few times. The read terminates 3 residues before the CDR3 end, so the remaining end is supplied by the germline J gene. The V gene is TRBV19, the J gene TRBJ2-2; D is possibly TRBD1 (6 bases). Between the trimmed V and J ends, which lost 5 bases and 0 bases, there was a span of 10 bases. CDR1 and CDR2 from the germline V gene are LNHDA and SQIVND (reference sequence). The CDR3 is 15 residues long. The DNA read from the CDR3 is TGTGCCAGTAGTCGACAGGTCTCGAACACCGGGGAG. Encoded protein: CASSRQVSNTGE. The complete CDR3 reads CASSRQVSNTGELFF.

There are a few counts of this clone. With the read ending 3 residues before the CDR3 end, the germline J gene is used to fill in that end. V and J are TRBV29-1 and TRBJ2-5, with D possibly TRBD1 on 6 matching bases. CDR1 and CDR2 (germline): SQVTM, ANQGSEA. V was trimmed by 8 bases and J by 5 bases, leaving 15 bases between them. This CDR3 spans 12 amino acids. CDR3 residues: CSHYSRGETQYF. CDR3 DNA (partial): TGCAGCCATTACTCAAGGGGGGAGACC.

Comments on this clone: Coverage ceases 3 residues before the CDR3 finishes, and the germline J gene fills in the end. The chain uses TRBV2 and TRBJ2-1; D remains ambiguous. The V gene's germline CDR1 is SNHLY and CDR2 FYNNEI. The CDR3 has 12 residues. V lost 7 bases and J 4 bases, leaving 8 bases between the germline ends. CDR3: CASKQDYNEQFF. The sequenced part of the CDR3 DNA is TGTGCCAGCAAGCAGGATTACAATGAG.

Regarding this clone: With the read ending 3 residues before the CDR3 end, the germline J gene is used to fill in that end. V gene TRBV19 combines with J gene TRBJ1-6; D gene unclear. V gave up 3 bases and J gave up 1 base, with 7 bases separating them. This CDR3 contains 15 residues. Germline CDR1 LNHDA, CDR2 SQIVND (reference sequence). CDR3 bases read: TGTGCCAGTAGTATTTGGCCATCCTATAATTCACCC. Its protein product is CASSIWPSYNSP. From start to end, the CDR3 is CASSIWPSYNSPLHF.

This clone was seen only a few times. The read gets to within 3 residues of the CDR3 end, and the germline J gene fills in the rest. V gene TRBV6-1 combines with J gene TRBJ2-7; a possible D gene is TRBD2 (6 bases). Trimming removed 6 bases from V and 6 bases from J, with 12 bases in between. CDR1 MNHNS and CDR2 SASEGT come from the germline V gene. The CDR3 consists of 12 residues. The CDR3 spells CASRETSSEQYF. The CDR3 DNA, read in part, is TGTGCCAGCAGAGAAACTAGCTCCGAG.

This clone was seen only a few times. The sequenced fragment ends 3 residues before the CDR3 boundary, so the rest is inferred from the germline J gene. The same CDR3 also results from other DNA sequences found in this sample. V usage is TRBV7-9 and J usage is TRBJ2-3; 8 bases fit TRBD2. The CDR3 totals 15 residues. Germline V gene sequence: CDR1 SEHNR, CDR2 FQNEAQ (reference sequence). V dropped 2 bases and J dropped 2; count of bases not matched to a gene: 3. CDR3 DNA (partial): TGTGCCAGCAGCTTAAGCGGGGGTTCCACAGATACG. It is translated as CASSLSGGSTDT. The full CDR3 protein is CASSLSGGSTDTQYF. The full variable domain, its missing parts supplied by reference TRBV7-9 and TRBJ2-3, is DTGVSQNPRHKITKRGQNVTFRCDPISEHNRLYWYRQTLGQGPEFLTYFQNEAQLEKSRLLSDRFSAERPKGSFSTLEIQRTEQGDSAMYLCASSLSGGSTDTQYFGPGTRLTVL.

About this clone: The CDR3 extends 3 residues past the end of the read, so its final part is completed from the germline J gene. The chain has TRBV7-9 and TRBJ2-7, with 10 bases aligning to TRBD1. This CDR3 is built from 15 residues. CDR1 SEHNR and CDR2 FQNEAQ come from the germline V gene (reference sequence). The ends lost 4 bases at V and 3 bases at J; junction bases unmatched: 6. The CDR3 protein is CASSSGTGAGYEQYF. Partial CDR3 DNA: TGTGCCAGCAGCTCTGGGACAGGGGCAGGCTACGAG.

The sample holds many counts of this clone. One end of the junction varies from germline; a read error may be responsible. The sequenced fragment ends 3 residues before the CDR3 boundary, so the rest is inferred from the germline J gene. This sample also contains other DNA sequences that code for the same CDR3. The V and J genes are TRBV20-1 and TRBJ2-6; 8 bases match TRBD2. The germline gives CDR1 DFQATT, CDR2 SNEGSKA (reference sequence). The CDR3 sequence is 16 residues long. The covered CDR3 bases are TGCAGTGCTAGAGATAGCGGGGCTGCTGGGGCCAATGTC. This gives the protein CSARDSGAAGANV. The whole CDR3 region reads CSARDSGAAGANVLTF.

Remarks on this clone: The read finishes 3 residues shy of the CDR3 end, and the germline J gene is used to complete it. This chain connects TRBV7-8 to TRBJ1-5; tentatively, D is TRBD1 (6 bases). V shed 0 bases and J shed 5 bases, with 11 bases lying between them. The CDR3 is 15 amino acids. Germline CDR1 and CDR2: SGHVS and FQNEAQ. Partial CDR3 DNA: TGTGCCAGCAGCTTAGCGACAGGAGGGGATCAGCCC. Translating gives CASSLATGGDQP. The CDR3 in full is CASSLATGGDQPQHF.

Notes on this clone: The read ends 3 residues shy of where the CDR3 ends; the end is completed using the germline J gene. The V gene is TRBV7-9, the J gene TRBJ1-5, with D possibly being TRBD1 (6 bases). Germline values: CDR1 SEHNR, CDR2 FQNEAQ (reference sequence). Trimming took off 5 bases at V and 6 bases at J, with 14 bases between the two ends. This CDR3 is built from 14 residues. The DNA read from the CDR3 is TGTGCCAGCAGCATAGGGGGGGTAGGTCAGCCC. Its protein is CASSIGGVGQP. The entire CDR3 reads CASSIGGVGQPQHF.